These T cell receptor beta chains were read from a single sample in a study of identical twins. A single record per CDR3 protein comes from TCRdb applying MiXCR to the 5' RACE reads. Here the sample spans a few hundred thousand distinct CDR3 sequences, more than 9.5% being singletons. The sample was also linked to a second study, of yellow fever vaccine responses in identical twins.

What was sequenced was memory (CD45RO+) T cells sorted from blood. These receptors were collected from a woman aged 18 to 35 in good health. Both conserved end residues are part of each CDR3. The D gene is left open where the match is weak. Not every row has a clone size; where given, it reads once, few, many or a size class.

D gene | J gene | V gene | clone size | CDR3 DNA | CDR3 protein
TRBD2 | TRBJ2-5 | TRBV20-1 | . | TGCAGTGCTAGACCGTCTAGCGGTCAAGAGACCCAGTACTTC | CSARPSSGQETQYF
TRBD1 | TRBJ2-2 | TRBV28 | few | TGTGCCAGCACTCAAAACAGGGGTTATGGCGGGGAGCTGTTTTTT | CASTQNRGYGGELFF
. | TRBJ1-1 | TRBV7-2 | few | TGTGCCAGCAGCTTAGAAAGGAGGGACACTGAAGCTTTCTTT | CASSLERRDTEAFF
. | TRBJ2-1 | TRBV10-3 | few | TGTGCCACCTGGCCTGCGGGAAATAACAATGAGCAGTTCTTC | CATWPAGNNNEQFF
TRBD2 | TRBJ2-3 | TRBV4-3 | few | TGCGCCAGCAGCCAGACTAGCGGGAAAGATACGCAGTATTTT | CASSQTSGKDTQYF
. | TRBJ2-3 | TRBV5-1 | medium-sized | TGTGCCAGCAGTCCTGGGGGGACAGATACGCAGTATTTT | CASSPGGTDTQYF
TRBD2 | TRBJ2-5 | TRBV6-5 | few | TGTGCCAGCAGTTACAGCGATAGCGGGGTGGGGGAGACCCAGTACTTC | CASSYSDSGVGETQYF
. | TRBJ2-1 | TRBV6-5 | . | TGTGCCAGCAGTTTCGGTAGGGCCGCGGGCAATGAGCAGTTCTTC | CASSFGRAAGNEQFF
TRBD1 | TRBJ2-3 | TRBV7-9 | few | TGTGCCAGCAGCCGCAACAGGGGGCTAGGCACAGATACGCAGTATTTT | CASSRNRGLGTDTQYF
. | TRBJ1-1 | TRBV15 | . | TGTGCCACCAGCAGAGATCCTGCAGCAAAGAACACTGAAGCTTTCTTT | CATSRDPAAKNTEAFF
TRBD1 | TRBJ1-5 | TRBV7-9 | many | TGTGCCAGCAGCCCGAAGGACAGGGGGGACAATCAGCCCCAGCATTTT | CASSPKDRGDNQPQHF
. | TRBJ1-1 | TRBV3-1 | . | TGTGCCAGCAGCCAAGAAGTCCTGGTAGGATTGAACACTGAAGCTTTCTTT | CASSQEVLVGLNTEAFF
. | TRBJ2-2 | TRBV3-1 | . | TGTGCCAGCAGCCATAACACCGGGGAGCTGTTTTTT | CASSHNTGELFF
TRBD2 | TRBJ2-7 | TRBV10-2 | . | TGCGCCAGCAGTGAGTTGACTAGCGGGAGTCTGAGCGAGCAGTACTTC | CASSELTSGSLSEQYF
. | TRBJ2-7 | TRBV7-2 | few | TGTGCCAGCAGCTTATATTTGGGGTCCGAGCAGTACTTC | CASSLYLGSEQYF
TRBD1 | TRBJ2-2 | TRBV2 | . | TGTGCCAGCAAAGGCGTCCGGGACAGACGGACCGGGGAGCTGTTTTTT | CASKGVRDRRTGELFF
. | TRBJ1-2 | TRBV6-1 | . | TGTGCCAGCAGTGAAGGTTGGCAGAGCGGTGGCTACACCTTC | CASSEGWQSGGYTF
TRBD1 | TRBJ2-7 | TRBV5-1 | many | TGCGCCAGCAGCTCGACCCCGGGACAGTCTCCCTACGAGCAGTACTTC | CASSSTPGQSPYEQYF
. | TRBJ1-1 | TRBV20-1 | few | TGCAGTGCTAGTAGTCCCGGAATAAGTAAAGCTTTCTTT | CSASSPGISKAFF
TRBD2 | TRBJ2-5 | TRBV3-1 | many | TGTGCCAGCAGCCAAGGACTAGCGGGGGGGCCCCAAGAGACCCAGTACTTC | CASSQGLAGGPQETQYF
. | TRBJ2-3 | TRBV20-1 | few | TGCAGTGCCGCGGAGGTAGCTAGCACAGATACGCAGTATTTT | CSAAEVASTDTQYF
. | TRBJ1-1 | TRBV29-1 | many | TGCAGCGTTGGGGTTGGTGCCCAGGTTAGCGCTGAAGCTTTCTTT | CSVGVGAQVSAEAFF
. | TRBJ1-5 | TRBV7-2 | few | TGTGCCAGCAGCTTAGCGTTGCTTCAGCCCCAGCATTTT | CASSLALLQPQHF
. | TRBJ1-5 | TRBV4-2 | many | TGTGCCAGCAGCCAAGACGCAAGCAATCAGCCCCAGCATTTT | CASSQDASNQPQHF
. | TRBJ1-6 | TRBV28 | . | TGTGCCAGCAGTTTATTGTCGGGACAAAATAATTCACCCCTCCACTTT | CASSLLSGQNNSPLHF
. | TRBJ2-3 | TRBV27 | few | TGTGCCAGCACCCAGGGGGGGAGGATGGCAGATACGCAGTATTTT | CASTQGGRMADTQYF
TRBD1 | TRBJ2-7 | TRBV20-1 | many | TGCAGTGCTAGAGAAACGGGACAGGGGGCTAATGAGCAGTACTTC | CSARETGQGANEQYF
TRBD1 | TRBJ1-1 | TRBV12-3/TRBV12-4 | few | TGTGCCAGCACCCCACCCGGGAGGGGGCCGGGCACTGAAGCTTTCTTT | CASTPPGRGPGTEAFF
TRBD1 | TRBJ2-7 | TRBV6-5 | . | TGTGCCAGCAGTTATCCGGACAGGGTCACCCACGAGCAGTACTTC | CASSYPDRVTHEQYF
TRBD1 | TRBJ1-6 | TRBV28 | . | TGTGCCAGCAGTATCCCAGACAGGGTAGGGAATTCACCCCTCCACTTT | CASSIPDRVGNSPLHF
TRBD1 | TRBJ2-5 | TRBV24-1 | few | TGTGCCACCAGTGAGCCGACAGGGGGCGAAGAGACCCAGTACTTC | CATSEPTGGEETQYF
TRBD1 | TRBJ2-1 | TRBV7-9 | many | TGTGCCAGCAGGTCGTACCCACAGGGGGCGCGGTGGGATGAGCAGTTCTTC | CASRSYPQGARWDEQFF
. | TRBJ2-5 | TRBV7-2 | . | TGTGCCAGCAGCTTAGTTCCCAGCCAAGAGACCCAGTACTTC | CASSLVPSQETQYF
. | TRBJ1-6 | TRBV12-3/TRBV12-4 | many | TGTGCCAGCACATCATCTGGGTTGGGGGAGTCACCCCTCCACTTT | CASTSSGLGESPLHF
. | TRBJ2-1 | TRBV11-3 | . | TGTGCCAGCAGCCAGCGGAGCCATGAGCAGTTCTTC | CASSQRSHEQFF
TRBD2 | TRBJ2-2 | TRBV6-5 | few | TGTGCCAGCAGTTACTCTAGCGGGGGGGCTATGACCGGGGAGCTGTTTTTT | CASSYSSGGAMTGELFF
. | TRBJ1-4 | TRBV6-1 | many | TGTGCCAGCAGGGCGCTCGACAGCTTATATGAAAAACTGTTTTTT | CASRALDSLYEKLFF
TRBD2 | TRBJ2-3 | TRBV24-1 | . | TGTGCCACCAGGGCCGGGACTAGCGGGACAGATACGCAGTATTTT | CATRAGTSGTDTQYF
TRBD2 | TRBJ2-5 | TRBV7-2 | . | TGTGCCAGCAGCTTAGCTAGCGGGAGTACCAAGACCCAGTACTTC | CASSLASGSTKTQYF
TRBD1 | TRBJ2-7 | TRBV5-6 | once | TGTGCCAGCAGCTTGACAGGACAGGGGGCTATGTACGAGCAGTACTTC | CASSLTGQGAMYEQYF
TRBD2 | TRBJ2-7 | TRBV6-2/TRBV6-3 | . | TGTGCCAGCAGAACAGCACTAGCGGGAGACCCCACCTACGAGCAGTACTTC | CASRTALAGDPTYEQYF
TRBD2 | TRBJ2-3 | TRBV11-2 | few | TGTGCCAGCAGCGTTAGCGGGAGGAACACAGATACGCAGTATTTT | CASSVSGRNTDTQYF
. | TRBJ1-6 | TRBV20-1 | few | TGCAGTGCTAGAGTTACCGGGAATTCTCATAATTCACCCCTCCACTTT | CSARVTGNSHNSPLHF
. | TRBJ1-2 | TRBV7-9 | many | TGTGCCAGCAGCTTAGCCGGGACAACTAACTATGGCTACACCTTC | CASSLAGTTNYGYTF
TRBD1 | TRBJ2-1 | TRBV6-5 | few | TGTGCCAGCAGTTCGCCGGGACAGGAGTTCTTC | CASSSPGQEFF
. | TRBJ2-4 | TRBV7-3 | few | TGTGCCAGCAGCTTAAACCCCGTTCGGCCTTTGCTCTCGTACTTC | CASSLNPVRPLLSYF
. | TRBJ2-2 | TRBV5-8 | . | TGTGCCAGCGGCCCCGGGCTACCGTGCTCCCCCGGGGAGCTGTTTTTT | CASGPGLPCSPGELFF
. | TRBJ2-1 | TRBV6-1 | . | TGTGCCAGCAAGAGCGGGCTCTACAATCAGCAGTTCTTC | CASKSGLYNQQFF
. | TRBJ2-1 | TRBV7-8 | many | TGTGCCAGCAGCTGGTTGATGGGTTACCGCTCCTACAATGAGCAGTTCTTC | CASSWLMGYRSYNEQFF
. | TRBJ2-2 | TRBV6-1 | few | TGTGCCAGCAGACACCGGGACATAAACACCGGGGAGCTGTTTTTT | CASRHRDINTGELFF
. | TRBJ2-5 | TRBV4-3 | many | TGCGCCAGCAGCCAAGCGTCGGACCCCTGGGAGACCCAGTACTTC | CASSQASDPWETQYF
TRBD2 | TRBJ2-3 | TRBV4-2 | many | TGTGCCAGCAGCCAAGACCTAGCGGGGGCCCCGGGGGCAGATACGCAGTATTTT | CASSQDLAGAPGADTQYF
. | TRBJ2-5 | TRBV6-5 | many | TGTGCCAGCAGTTACTCGAGGCTGGGAGAGACCCAGTACTTC | CASSYSRLGETQYF
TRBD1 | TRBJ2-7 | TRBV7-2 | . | TGTGCCACCGCACCCGGGGACAGGGCCCACGAGCAGTACTTC | CATAPGDRAHEQYF
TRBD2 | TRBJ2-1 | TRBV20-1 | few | TGCAGTGCTAGACCATTGCTACCGGGAGGGTGGAATGAGCAGTTCTTC | CSARPLLPGGWNEQFF